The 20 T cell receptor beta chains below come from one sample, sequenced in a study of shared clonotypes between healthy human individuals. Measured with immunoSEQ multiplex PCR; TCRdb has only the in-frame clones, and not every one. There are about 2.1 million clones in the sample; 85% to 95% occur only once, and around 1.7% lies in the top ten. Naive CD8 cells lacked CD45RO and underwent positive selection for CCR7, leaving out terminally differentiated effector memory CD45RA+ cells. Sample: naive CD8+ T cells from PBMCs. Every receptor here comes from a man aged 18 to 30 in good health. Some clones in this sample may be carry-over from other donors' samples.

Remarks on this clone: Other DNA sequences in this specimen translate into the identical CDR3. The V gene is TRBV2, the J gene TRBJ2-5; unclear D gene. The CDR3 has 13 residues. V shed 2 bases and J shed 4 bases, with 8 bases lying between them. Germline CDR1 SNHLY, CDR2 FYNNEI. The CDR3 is CASSERPRETQYF. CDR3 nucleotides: TGTGCCAGCAGTGAAAGACCGCGAGAGACCCAGTACTTC.

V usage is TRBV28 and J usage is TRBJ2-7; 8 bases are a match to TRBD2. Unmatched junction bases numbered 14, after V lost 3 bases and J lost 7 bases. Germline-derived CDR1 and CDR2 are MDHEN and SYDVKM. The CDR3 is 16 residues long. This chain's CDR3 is CASSFPIAGPPREQYF. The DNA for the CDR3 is TGTGCCAGCAGTTTCCCTATAGCGGGACCCCCTAGGGAGCAGTACTTC. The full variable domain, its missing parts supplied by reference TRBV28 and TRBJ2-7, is DVKVTQSSRYLVKRTGEKVFLECVQDMDHENMFWYRQDPGLGLRLIYFSYDVKMKEKGDIPEGYSVSREKKERFSLILESASTNQTSMYLCASSFPIAGPPREQYFGPGTRLTVT.

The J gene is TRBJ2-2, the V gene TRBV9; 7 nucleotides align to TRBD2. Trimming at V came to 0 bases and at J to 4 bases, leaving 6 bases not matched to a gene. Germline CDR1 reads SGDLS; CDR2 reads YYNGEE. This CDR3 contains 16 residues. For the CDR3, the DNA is TGTGCCAGCAGCGTAGGAGGGCGGGGGAGCACCGGGGAGCTGTTTTTT. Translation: CASSVGGRGSTGELFF.

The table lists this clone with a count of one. In DNA form, the CDR3 reads TGTGCCATCAGTGACGACTCCGCCTCCTACGAGCAGTACTTC. Translated: CAISDDSASYEQYF. The chain has TRBV10-3 and TRBJ2-7; no reliable D call. Per germline, CDR1 ENHRY and CDR2 SYGVKD. The CDR3 consists of 14 residues. V was clipped by 3 bases and J by 0 bases, with 9 bases between them.

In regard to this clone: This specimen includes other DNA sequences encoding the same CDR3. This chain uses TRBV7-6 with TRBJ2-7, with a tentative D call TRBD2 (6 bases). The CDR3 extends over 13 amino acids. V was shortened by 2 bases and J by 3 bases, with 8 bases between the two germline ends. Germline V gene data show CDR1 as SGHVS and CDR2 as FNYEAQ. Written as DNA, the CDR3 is TGTGCCAGCAGCTTAACGGGGGACTACGAGCAGTACTTC. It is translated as CASSLTGDYEQYF.

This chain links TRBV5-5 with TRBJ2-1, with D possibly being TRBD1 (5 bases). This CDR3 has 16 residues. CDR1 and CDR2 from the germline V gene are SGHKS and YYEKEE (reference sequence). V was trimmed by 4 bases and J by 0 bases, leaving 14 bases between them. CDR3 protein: CASSAFQGGSYNEQFF. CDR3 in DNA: TGTGCCAGCAGCGCTTTCCAGGGTGGCTCCTACAATGAGCAGTTCTTC.

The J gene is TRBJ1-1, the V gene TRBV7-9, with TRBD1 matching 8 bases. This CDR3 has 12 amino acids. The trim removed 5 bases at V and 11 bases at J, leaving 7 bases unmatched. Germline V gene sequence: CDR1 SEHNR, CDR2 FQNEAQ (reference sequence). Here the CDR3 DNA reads TGTGCCAGCAGCCCGACAGGGGTTTTTGCTTTCTTT. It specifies CASSPTGVFAFF. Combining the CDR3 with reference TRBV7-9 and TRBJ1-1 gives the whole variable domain DTGVSQNPRHKITKRGQNVTFRCDPISEHNRLYWYRQTLGQGPEFLTYFQNEAQLEKSRLLSDRFSAERPKGSFSTLEIQRTEQGDSAMYLCASSPTGVFAFFGQGTRLTVV.

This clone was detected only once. For the CDR3, the DNA is TGTGCCAGCAGCCCGCCCGGGACCTACGAGCAGTACTTC. Amino acids: CASSPPGTYEQYF. The chain uses TRBV5-6 and TRBJ2-7; a possible D gene is TRBD2 (5 bases). This CDR3 contains 13 residues. Germline CDR1 is SGHDT and CDR2 is YYEEEE. Trimming cost V 4 bases and J 2 bases, with 10 bases left between them.

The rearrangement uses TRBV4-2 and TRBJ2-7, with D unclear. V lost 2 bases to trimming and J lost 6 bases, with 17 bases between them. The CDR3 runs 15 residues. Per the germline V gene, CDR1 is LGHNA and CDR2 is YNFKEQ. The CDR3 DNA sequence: TGTGCCAGCAGCCAACAACCGACCGAAAAGGGCGAGCAGTACTTC. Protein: CASSQQPTEKGEQYF.

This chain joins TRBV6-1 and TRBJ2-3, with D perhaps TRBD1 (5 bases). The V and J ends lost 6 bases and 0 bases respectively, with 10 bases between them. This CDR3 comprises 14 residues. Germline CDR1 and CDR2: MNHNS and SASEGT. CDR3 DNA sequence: TGTGCCAGCAGAGGGGTTGCTAGCACAGATACGCAGTATTTT. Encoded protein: CASRGVASTDTQYF.

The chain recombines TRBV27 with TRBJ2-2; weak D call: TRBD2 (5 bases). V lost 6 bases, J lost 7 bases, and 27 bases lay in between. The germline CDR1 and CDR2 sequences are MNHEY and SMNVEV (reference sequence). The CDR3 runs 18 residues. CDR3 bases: TGTGCCAGCAGCTTACGGGAAGCGGATACAAATCGGGGCGGGGAGCTGTTTTTT. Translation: CASSLREADTNRGGELFF.

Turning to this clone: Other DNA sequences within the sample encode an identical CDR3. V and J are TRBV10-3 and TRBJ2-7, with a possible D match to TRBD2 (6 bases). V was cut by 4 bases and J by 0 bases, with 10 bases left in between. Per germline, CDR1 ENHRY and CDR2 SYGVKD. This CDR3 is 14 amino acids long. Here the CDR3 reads CAISAGLSSYEQYF. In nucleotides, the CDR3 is TGTGCCATCAGTGCGGGACTGAGCTCCTACGAGCAGTACTTC.

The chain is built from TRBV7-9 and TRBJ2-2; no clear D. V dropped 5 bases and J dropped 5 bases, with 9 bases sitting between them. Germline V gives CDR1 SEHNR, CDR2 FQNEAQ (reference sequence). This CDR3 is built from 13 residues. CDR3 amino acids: CASSKSSTGELFF. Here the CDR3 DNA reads TGTGCCAGCAGCAAATCCAGTACCGGGGAGCTGTTTTTT.

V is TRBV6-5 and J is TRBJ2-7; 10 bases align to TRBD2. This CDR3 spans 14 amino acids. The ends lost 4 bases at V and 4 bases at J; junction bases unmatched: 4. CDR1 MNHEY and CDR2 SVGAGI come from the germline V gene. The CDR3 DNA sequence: TGTGCCAGCAGTTTCGCTAGCGGGAGTTACGAGCAGTACTTC. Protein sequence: CASSFASGSYEQYF.

The CDR3 bases are TGTGCCAGCAGCTTGGGAAACTATGAGCAGTTCTTC. Amino acid sequence: CASSLGNYEQFF. This chain uses TRBV5-6 with TRBJ2-1, with D hard to call. This CDR3 has 12 residues. CDR1 and CDR2 from the germline V gene are SGHDT and YYEEEE. The germline V and J ends were trimmed by 0 bases and 8 bases, with 6 bases remaining between them.

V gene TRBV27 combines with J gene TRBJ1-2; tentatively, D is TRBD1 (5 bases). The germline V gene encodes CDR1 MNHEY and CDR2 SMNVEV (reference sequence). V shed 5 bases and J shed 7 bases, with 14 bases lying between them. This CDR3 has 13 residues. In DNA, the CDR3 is TGTGCCAGCAGTCCCCCCAGCAGGGTTGGCTACACCTTC. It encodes CASSPPSRVGYTF.

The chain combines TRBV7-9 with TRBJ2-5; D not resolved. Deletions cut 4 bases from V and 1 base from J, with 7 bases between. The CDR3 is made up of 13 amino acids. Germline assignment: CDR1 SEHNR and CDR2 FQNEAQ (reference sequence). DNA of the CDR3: TGTGCCAGCAGCTCAATAGGCCAAGAGACCCAGTACTTC. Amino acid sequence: CASSSIGQETQYF.

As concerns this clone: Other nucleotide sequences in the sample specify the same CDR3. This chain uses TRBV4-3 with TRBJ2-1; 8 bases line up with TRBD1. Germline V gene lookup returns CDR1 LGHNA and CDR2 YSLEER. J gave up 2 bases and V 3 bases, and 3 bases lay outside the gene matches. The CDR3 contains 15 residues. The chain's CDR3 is CASSQGTGTYNEQFF. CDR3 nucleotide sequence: TGCGCCAGCAGCCAGGGGACAGGCACCTACAATGAGCAGTTCTTC.

The CDR3 DNA follows: TGTGCCAGCAGCTCGGGGACTAGCGGGATTTTCAATGAGCAGTTCTTC. This encodes CASSSGTSGIFNEQFF. This chain links TRBV11-3 with TRBJ2-1, with 13 positions matching TRBD2. Germline V gives CDR1 SGHNT, CDR2 YENEEA. The trim removed 4 bases at V and 6 bases at J, leaving 6 bases unmatched. This CDR3 is built from 16 residues.

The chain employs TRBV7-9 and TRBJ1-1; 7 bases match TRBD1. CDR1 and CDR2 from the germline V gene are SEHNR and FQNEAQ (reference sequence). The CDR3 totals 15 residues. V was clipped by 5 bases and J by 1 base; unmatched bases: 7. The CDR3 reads CASSQWDSGNTEAFF. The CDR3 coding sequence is TGTGCCAGCAGCCAGTGGGACAGCGGGAACACTGAAGCTTTCTTT.